This T cell receptor beta chain was found in a study of blood T cell repertoires in COVID-19 (dated by TCRdb to 2018 to 2020). A note on the overall study: Samples from collaborators originated in the United States, Italy and Spain and spanned both the acute and convalescent phases of COVID-19. The dataset comprised deeply sampled blood TCRbeta repertoires from subjects exposed to, actively infected with, or recovered from COVID-19. Where HLA class I and class II types were available, the types were taken from metadata supplied by the sample provider, not from assay-based typing. Nearly every sample came with metadata listing a de-identified subject ID, COVID-19 status, age in years and sex. A freely available public database, intended as a resource for researchers studying the immune response to SARS-CoV-2, is where the repertoires were released. The samples were drawn from the first 160 participants of the ongoing ImmuneRACE study and from some 1,300 subjects provided by 6 global collaborators. The material from the prospective study consisted of cDNA or gDNA derived from T cells, B-cell-depleted T cells, or PBMCs. The paper as a whole reports these results and caveats: How much clinical and demographic metadata was included differed by source and by participant, and the metadata was provided uncurated.

Only one count was recorded for this clone. Its specific antigen is unknown. Per-base quality was not reported, and no clone a single base away is much larger than it. Trimming takes 1 base off V and 2 bases off J; junction bases not matched to a gene: 10. The CDR3 spans 18 residues, from the cysteine through the phenylalanine. Of the read, only the CDR3 DNA is kept; its 54 bases are in frame from base 1. The CDR1 and CDR2 encoded by the germline V gene are MGHRA and YSYEKL. In the prospective study, participants were roughly 18 to 100 years old, resided in about two dozen geographic areas of the United States, and were enrolled through a virtual design. To assign participants to cohorts, the prospective study relied on clinical history that participants themselves reported in a screening survey and a study questionnaire. A participant counted as exposed if, within 2 weeks of entering the study, that participant had been in contact with someone who had a PCR-confirmed or clinician-diagnosed COVID-19 case. Mobile phlebotomists in the prospective study collected whole blood, serum and a nasopharyngeal or oropharyngeal swab from every participant. Prospective study participants could optionally give additional blood draws and questionnaires over an approximately 2-month period. Before DNA extraction, prospective study blood samples were shipped either frozen or at room temperature.

TCRbeta CDR3 regions were amplified from genomic DNA using the immunoSEQ Assay, a bias-controlled multiplex PCR. Per the authors' processing: Within the assay, amplification of reference gene primers was used to estimate how many nucleated cells each sample contained. To quantify the absolute abundance of each unique TCRbeta CDR3 rearrangement, sequence reads were collapsed and filtered. For each sample, productive Simpson clonality was calculated by taking the square root of Simpson's diversity index across productive rearrangements. TCRdb mirrors the immuneACCESS table, restricted to in-frame sequences. Some clones are absent from its copies; in checked studies, under half trace to an unresolved V gene, and the reason for the others is unknown. D and trimming come from the DNA, and the V and J calls and clone size come from that table. Recorded for this sample are 140,000 to 150,000 clones; about 83% of them occurred a single time. The ten largest make up less than 6% of the sample.

In this chain, TRBV4-1 is recombined with TRBJ2-3, and TRBD2 matches 9 of the central bases. Sequencing was performed on PBMCs or T cells enriched from blood (not recorded which). The sequence was obtained from a woman in her fifties or sixties who had been exposed to COVID-19. The sequenced DNA is TGCGCCAGCAGCCAAGTCCCCCTACTAGCGGGCTTCACAGATACGCAGTATTTT. It encodes CASSQVPLLAGFTDTQYF.